These 9 T cell receptor beta chains came from one sample sequenced in a study of shared clonotypes between healthy human individuals. Using immunoSEQ multiplex PCR, the repertoire was profiled, and TCRdb retains in-frame clones only, with some absent. The sample consists of about 2,200,000 clones, about 92% of them appearing once. Terminally differentiated effector memory CD45RA+ cells were excluded by CCR7 positive selection of CD45RO-negative cells. The specimen sequenced was naive CD8+ T cells from PBMCs. All receptors come from a man aged 18 to 30 in good health. Some clones in this sample may be carry-over from other donors' samples.

The V and J genes are TRBV28 and TRBJ1-4; tentative D call: TRBD1 (6 bases). V lost 5 bases to trimming and J lost 1 base, with 17 bases between them. This CDR3 is built from 17 residues. CDR1 MDHEN and CDR2 SYDVKM come from the germline V gene. The CDR3 region has the DNA TGTGCCAGCAGTAGTCTATACAGGGAGGAAACTAATGAAAAACTGTTTTTT. Translated: CASSSLYREETNEKLFF. Full variable domain (remainder filled in from reference TRBV28 and TRBJ1-4): DVKVTQSSRYLVKRTGEKVFLECVQDMDHENMFWYRQDPGLGLRLIYFSYDVKMKEKGDIPEGYSVSREKKERFSLILESASTNQTSMYLCASSSLYREETNEKLFFGSGTQLSVL.

V gene TRBV4-1 combines with J gene TRBJ2-2; D is possibly TRBD2 (5 bases). The CDR3 spans 17 residues. The germline V gene has CDR1 MGHRA and CDR2 YSYEKL. Trimming pared 4 bases from V and 0 bases from J, leaving 15 bases between. The CDR3 sequence: CASSRQWGAANTGELFF. The CDR3 region has the DNA TGCGCCAGCAGCCGCCAGTGGGGAGCGGCGAACACCGGGGAGCTGTTTTTT.

This chain connects TRBV29-1 to TRBJ2-1; 7 bases map to TRBD2. This CDR3 has 16 residues. Germline CDR1 SQVTM, CDR2 ANQGSEA. The V and J ends lost 3 bases and 4 bases, in that order; junction bases with no gene match: 12. CDR3 nucleotide sequence: TGCAGCGTTGATAGTTTGCGGGAGTTACCATACAATGAGCAGTTCTTC. Its translation is CSVDSLRELPYNEQFF.

The chain links TRBV12-5 to TRBJ2-2; unclear D gene. The CDR3 runs 14 residues. V lost 6 bases, J lost 0 bases, and 8 bases lay in between. The germline V gene encodes CDR1 LGHNT and CDR2 FRNRAP. The DNA of the CDR3 is TGTGCTAGTGGAGCCAGCGCGAACACCGGGGAGCTGTTTTTT. Translation gives CASGASANTGELFF.

In regard to this clone: A read error may account for a junction end that differs from germline. CDR3 nucleotides: TGTGCCAGCAGCTTATCCTCCGGGCAAACCCGACCGAGCTTCCTCAACCAAGAGACCCAGTACTTC. Translated: CASSLSSGQTRPSFLNQETQYF. The rearrangement links TRBV28 to TRBJ2-5, with D unclear. The CDR3 extends over 22 amino acids. Germline CDR1 reads MDHEN; CDR2 reads SYDVKM.

This chain connects TRBV27 to TRBJ2-7; D is ambiguous. The CDR3 length is 13 residues. In germline, CDR1 is MNHEY, CDR2 SMNVEV (reference sequence). V was clipped by 7 bases and J by 0 bases, with 10 bases between them. The CDR3 DNA reads as TGTGCCAGCATTTCCGACGGCTCCTACGAGCAGTACTTC. Protein sequence: CASISDGSYEQYF.

This chain connects TRBV28 to TRBJ1-2; 9 nucleotides agree with TRBD1. Per germline, CDR1 MDHEN and CDR2 SYDVKM. Trimming cost V 5 bases and J 7 bases; bases outside gene matches: 11. The CDR3 spans 15 residues. The CDR3 spells CASSVTGTGIRGYTF. In DNA form, the CDR3 reads TGTGCCAGCAGTGTCACCGGGACAGGGATTCGTGGCTACACCTTC.

This clone showed up just once. This chain uses TRBV5-6 with TRBJ1-2; D unresolved. Trimming removed 0 bases from V and 4 bases from J, with 10 bases in between. Per the germline V gene, CDR1 is SGHDT and CDR2 is YYEEEE. The CDR3 is made up of 14 amino acids. CDR3 in DNA: TGTGCCAGCAGCTTGGGCGGGTCAACCTATGGCTACACCTTC. Translation: CASSLGGSTYGYTF.

The chain links TRBV9 to TRBJ2-1; 12 nucleotides match TRBD2. The J segment lost 6 bases and the V segment lost 3 bases, leaving 4 bases of the junction unmatched. The germline V gene has CDR1 SGDLS and CDR2 YYNGEE. The length of the CDR3 is 15 residues. CDR3 nucleotides: TGTGCCAGCAGCGCTAGCGGGAGGGCCGGCAATGAGCAGTTCTTC. The encoded protein is CASSASGRAGNEQFF.